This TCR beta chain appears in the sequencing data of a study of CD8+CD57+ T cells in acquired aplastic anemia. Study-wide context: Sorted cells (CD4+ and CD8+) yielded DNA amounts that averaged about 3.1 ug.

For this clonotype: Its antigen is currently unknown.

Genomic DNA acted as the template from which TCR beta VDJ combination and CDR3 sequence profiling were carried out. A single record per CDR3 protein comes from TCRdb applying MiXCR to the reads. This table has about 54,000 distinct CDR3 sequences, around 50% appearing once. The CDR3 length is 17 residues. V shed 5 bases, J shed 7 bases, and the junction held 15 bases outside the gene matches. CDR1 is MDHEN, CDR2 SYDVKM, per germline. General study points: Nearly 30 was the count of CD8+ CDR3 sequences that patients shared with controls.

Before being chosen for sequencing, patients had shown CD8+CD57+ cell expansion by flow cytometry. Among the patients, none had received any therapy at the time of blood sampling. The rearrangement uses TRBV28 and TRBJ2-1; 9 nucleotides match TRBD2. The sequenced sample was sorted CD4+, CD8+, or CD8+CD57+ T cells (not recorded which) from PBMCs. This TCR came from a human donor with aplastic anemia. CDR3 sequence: CASSPRGGRGNGNEQFF. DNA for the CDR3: TGTGCCAGCAGTCCGCGGGGGGGGCGGGGTAATGGGAATGAGCAGTTCTTC.